One TCR beta chain is described in this entry. Its matching antigen is unknown. The germline CDR1 and CDR2 sequences are SGHTA and FQGNSA. The CDR3 is made up of 13 amino acids. These data come from a study of monozygotic twins with inflammatory bowel disease. Findings of the study overall: People with IBD had fewer clonotypes in common with others than healthy twins did, especially with disease activity. Diversity of TCRbeta measured by inverse Simpson was lower in IBD patients than in healthy co-twins.

Each sample had eight separate cDNA synthesis reactions. The template switching step added UMIs that contained a 6-nucleotide sample barcode. TCRdb re-called the 5' RACE reads and shows each CDR3 protein once, DNA omitted. Its listing shows some 210,000 distinct CDR3 sequences. Sequencing was done on a sample of blood. The receptor was isolated from a human donor with ulcerative colitis or Crohn's disease, or a healthy co-twin of an affected twin (not recorded which). The chain combines TRBV7-2 with TRBJ2-3; lacking DNA, the TRBD1 call made by TCRdb goes unchecked. The CDR3 protein is CASSGQFTDTQYF.